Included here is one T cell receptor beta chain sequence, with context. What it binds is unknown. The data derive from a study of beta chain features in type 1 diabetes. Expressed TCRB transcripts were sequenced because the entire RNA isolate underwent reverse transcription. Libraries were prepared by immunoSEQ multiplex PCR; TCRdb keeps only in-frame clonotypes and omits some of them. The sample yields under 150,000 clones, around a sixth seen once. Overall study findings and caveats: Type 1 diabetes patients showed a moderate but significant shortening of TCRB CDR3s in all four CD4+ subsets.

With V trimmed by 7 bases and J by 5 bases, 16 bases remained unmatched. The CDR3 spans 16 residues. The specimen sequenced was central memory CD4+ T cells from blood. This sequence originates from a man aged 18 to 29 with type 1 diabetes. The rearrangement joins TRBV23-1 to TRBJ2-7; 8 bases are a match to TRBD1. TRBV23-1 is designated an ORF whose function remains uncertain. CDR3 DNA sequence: TGCGCCAGCACCCCAGAAAGAGACAGGGGTCAGAACGAGCAGTACTTC. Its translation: CASTPERDRGQNEQYF.